This is a list of T cell receptor beta chains from one sample in a study of radiation and T cells in renal cell carcinoma. Clones were read by immunoSEQ multiplex PCR, and TCRdb kept only the in-frame ones, dropping some. The sample shows tens of thousands of clones, just over 85% of them seen only once. The source material was blood, sampled from a patient whose treatment included radiotherapy and nephrectomy. The origin of the receptors is a woman aged 50 to 65 with renal cell carcinoma. The CDR3 runs from the conserved cysteine through the conserved F or W.

cdr3_length	v_call	j_call	cdr3_aa
14	TRBV19	TRBJ1-2	CASSGTGVLGGYTF
13	TRBV4-3	TRBJ2-5	CASSRSVQETQYF
14	TRBV7-2	TRBJ2-7	CASSQTSGRYEQYF
15	TRBV18	TRBJ2-2	CASSLRDRDTGELFF
16	TRBV5-1	TRBJ1-4	CASSLESQGAGEKLFF
13	TRBV10-1	TRBJ1-1	CASSERGPTEAFF
13	TRBV7-2	TRBJ1-3	CASSAFSGNTIYF
13	TRBV5-6	TRBJ2-5	CASSLILSLTQYF
16	TRBV7-2	TRBJ2-5	CASSLDLPTSQETQYF
12	TRBV6-1	TRBJ2-1	CASSPLAGGEFF
16	TRBV4-3	TRBJ1-5	CASSQDISMSSQPQHF
14	TRBV9	TRBJ2-7	CASSGQAGSDEQYF
14	TRBV19	TRBJ2-5	CASSDQGPQETQYF
13	TRBV2	TRBJ1-2	CASSERQGPGYTF